This TCR beta chain was found in a study of T cells in Graves' hyperthyroidism and ophthalmopathy. Amplification of TCR beta CDR3 regions was performed using RNA transcripts as template. HTBI primers drove first-round RT-PCR of the TCR CDR3. TCRdb independently ran MiXCR on the multiplex PCR reads; one entry per CDR3 protein. The sample contains over 400,000 distinct CDR3 sequences, about 14% of which appear only once. This clonotype has only a few counts. This CDR3 comprises 15 residues. Germline V gives CDR1 SGHAT, CDR2 FQNNGV. V shed 3 bases, J shed 5 bases, and the junction held 4 bases outside the gene matches.

Sequencing input: blood. The rearrangement links TRBV11-2 to TRBJ2-2; 9 nucleotides line up with TRBD1. The receptor comes from a young man with Graves' ophthalmopathy. The CDR3 region is CASSLNRGQTGELFF. CDR3 coding DNA: TGTGCCAGCAGCTTGAACAGGGGGCAAACCGGGGAGCTGTTTTTT.